This T cell receptor beta chain emerged from a study of blood T cells in healthy people across ages. This CDR3 has 14 amino acids. Germline trimming cut 5 bases from V and 7 bases from J; bases unmatched to any gene: 8. From germline, CDR1 is SGHVS and CDR2 FQNEAQ. Many counts were recorded for this clonotype. Together with a sample-barcoded 5' primer, a J-beta primer mix was included in a second PCR lasting about 6 to 11 cycles. TCRdb reanalysed the 5' RACE reads using MiXCR and keeps one entry per CDR3 protein. The sample has hundreds of thousands of distinct CDR3 sequences, roughly 50% seen once. The V and J genes are TRBV7-8 and TRBJ2-5; 9 bases fit TRBD2. This TCR was recovered from a man younger than 40 in good health. The sample consisted of blood. The CDR3 DNA sequence: TGTGCCAGCAGCCAAGGACTAGCGTCGGTGACCCAGTACTTC. The encoded protein is CASSQGLASVTQYF.